The 26 T cell receptor beta chains listed next were all sequenced from one sample in a study of neurological immune-mediated disorders. TCRdb recomputed calls from the 5' RACE reads with MiXCR, one row per CDR3 protein. The sample lists about 74,000 distinct CDR3 sequences, roughly 5% occurring once. Input material: PBMCs. These receptors all come from a man between 18 and 29 years old with multiple sclerosis.

This clonotype was seen ten or more times. This sequence joins TRBV2 and TRBJ2-7, with 11 bases that match TRBD2. The CDR3 has 13 residues. Looked up from germline, CDR1 is SNHLY and CDR2 is FYNNEI. After removal of 11 bases from V and 2 bases from J, the junction contained 5 bases not matched to a gene. CDR3 amino acids: CAYGSGRAYEQYF. DNA of the CDR3: TGTGCCTACGGTAGCGGGAGGGCCTACGAGCAGTACTTC.

In its sample, this clonotype was seen many times. One end of the junction is discordant with germline, which a read error may explain. This chain links TRBV5-1 with TRBJ1-1; D gene unclear. Germline values: CDR1 SGHRS, CDR2 YFSETQ. The CDR3 consists of 15 residues. The CDR3 here is CASRLDLSMNTEAFF. The DNA of the CDR3 is TGCGCCAGCAGATTGGATCTGTCTATGAACACTGAAGCTTTCTTT.

This clonotype was seen at least ten times. The chain is built from TRBV29-1 and TRBJ2-2; D remains ambiguous. The germline gives CDR1 SQVTM, CDR2 ANQGSEA. This CDR3 comprises 12 residues. The V end lost 3 bases, the J end lost 2 bases, and 4 bases lay between the germline ends. The CDR3 DNA reads as TGCAGCGTTGACAGAAACACCGGGGAGCTGTTTTTT. Translation: CSVDRNTGELFF.

In this sample, this clonotype turned up many times. This rearrangement joins TRBV29-1 to TRBJ1-2, with 10 nucleotides matching TRBD1. The CDR3 has 12 residues. Losses at the gene ends were 6 bases for V and 7 bases for J; bases not matched to a gene: 5. Germline V gene data show CDR1 as SQVTM and CDR2 as ANQGSEA. CDR3 nucleotide sequence: TGCAGCGTCTGGGGACAGGGGCTTGGCTACACCTTC. The encoded protein is CSVWGQGLGYTF.

This clonotype was seen ten or more times. The chain employs TRBV24-1 and TRBJ2-1; perhaps TRBD2 as D (5 bases). Germline V gene lookup returns CDR1 KGHDR and CDR2 SFDVKD. This CDR3 contains 13 residues. Deletions cut 1 base from V and 9 bases from J, with 9 bases between. The CDR3 is CATSDFLAGEQFF. As DNA, the CDR3 is TGTGCCACCAGTGATTTCCTAGCAGGTGAGCAGTTCTTC.

Ten or more counts support this clonotype. The chain combines TRBV20-1 with TRBJ2-7; D tentatively reads TRBD1 or TRBD2 (5 bases each). CDR1 and CDR2 from the germline V gene are DFQATT and SNEGSKA (reference sequence). V lost 6 bases, J lost 7 bases, and 16 bases lay in between. This CDR3 comprises 12 residues. CDR3 region: CSAAEGYTEQYF. CDR3 sequence (DNA): TGCAGTGCCGCAGAGGGGTACACGGAGCAGTACTTC.

This clonotype was picked up a small number of times. The genes are TRBV14 and TRBJ1-1; tentative D call: TRBD1 (6 bases). CDR3 length: 13 residues. Trimming took off 4 bases at V and 3 bases at J, with 9 bases between the two ends. Germline V gives CDR1 SGHDN, CDR2 FVKESK. CDR3 coding DNA: TGTGCCAGCAGCCGGCAGGGGTACACTGAAGCTTTCTTT. It is translated as CASSRQGYTEAFF. The full variable domain, rest sourced from reference TRBV14 and TRBJ1-1, is EAGVTQFPSHSVIEKGQTVTLRCDPISGHDNLYWYRRVMGKEIKFLLHFVKESKQDESGMPNNRFLAERTGGTYSTLKVQPAELEDSGVYFCASSRQGYTEAFFGQGTRLTVV.

This clonotype was detected ten times or more. The J gene is TRBJ1-1, the V gene TRBV6-1, with D maybe TRBD1 (6 bases). Germline V gives CDR1 MNHNS, CDR2 SASEGT. This CDR3 contains 14 residues. Between the trimmed V and J ends, which lost 4 bases and 4 bases, there was a span of 13 bases. The DNA of the CDR3 is TGTGCCAGCAGTGGGACAGCCCTAGGCACTGAAGCTTTCTTT. Its protein product is CASSGTALGTEAFF.

The V and J genes are TRBV20-1 and TRBJ2-1; 16 bases are a match to TRBD2. CDR3 length: 18 amino acids. Trimming at V came to 6 bases and at J to 3 bases, leaving 11 bases not matched to a gene. The germline CDR1 and CDR2 sequences are DFQATT and SNEGSKA (reference sequence). CDR3 in DNA: TGCAGTGCCAGACAACCGGGACTAGCGGGAGGGGGCTACAATGAGCAGTTCTTC. It yields the protein CSARQPGLAGGGYNEQFF.

Of note for this clonotype: A read error may explain this, as a much larger clone is one base away. The chain is built from TRBV20-1 and TRBJ1-1, with D unclear. The germline CDR1 and CDR2 sequences are DFQATT and SNEGSKA (reference sequence). CDR3 length: 12 amino acids. The CDR3 DNA is TGCAGTGCTCTCACAAGGAACTCTGAAGCTTTCTTT. Its protein is CSALTRNSEAFF.

This clonotype was seen ten or more times. The rearrangement links TRBV7-9 to TRBJ2-1; TRBD2 agrees at 7 bases. The V segment lost 8 bases and the J segment 7 bases; nucleotides outside the gene matches: 14. Germline CDR1 SEHNR, CDR2 FQNEAQ (reference sequence). The CDR3 consists of 15 residues. The chain's CDR3 is CASRPPRGGPNEQFF. In DNA, the CDR3 is TGTGCCAGCCGCCCACCGAGGGGAGGGCCTAATGAGCAGTTCTTC. The variable domain in full, with the rest retrieved from reference TRBV7-9 and TRBJ2-1, is DTGVSQNPRHKITKRGQNVTFRCDPISEHNRLYWYRQTLGQGPEFLTYFQNEAQLEKSRLLSDRFSAERPKGSFSTLEIQRTEQGDSAMYLCASRPPRGGPNEQFFGPGTRLTVL.

This clonotype was counted many times. The chain is built from TRBV7-8 and TRBJ2-1; a possible D gene is TRBD2 (7 bases). From germline, CDR1 is SGHVS and CDR2 FQNEAQ. CDR3 size: 16 residues. V lost 5 bases to trimming and J lost 10 bases, with 24 bases between them. The DNA for the CDR3 is TGTGCCAGCAGCCGGGGGGCCTCCGGATTGGTAGGGGAGCAGTTCTTC. Translation: CASSRGASGLVGEQFF. The full variable domain, rest sourced from reference TRBV7-8 and TRBJ2-1, is GAGVSQSPRYKVAKRGQDVALRCDPISGHVSLFWYQQALGQGPEFLTYFQNEAQLDKSGLPSDRFFAERPEGSVSTLKIQRTQQEDSAVYLCASSRGASGLVGEQFFGPGTRLTVL.

In its sample, this clonotype was seen many times. The gene calls are TRBV7-6 and TRBJ2-3; the match to TRBD2 covers 11 bases. J was trimmed by 7 bases and V by 1 base; bases with no gene match: 4. Germline values: CDR1 SGHVS, CDR2 FNYEAQ. The CDR3 is 15 residues long. The DNA of the CDR3 is TGTGCCAGCAGCTTAGAACTAGCGGGAGTAAATACGCAGTATTTT. Translation: CASSLELAGVNTQYF.

This clonotype was observed many times. The gene calls are TRBV5-1 and TRBJ2-3, with 7 bases fitting TRBD2. The CDR3 runs to 15 residues. V was pared by 4 bases and J by 2 bases, with 7 bases of the junction left unmatched. Germline V gene data show CDR1 as SGHRS and CDR2 as YFSETQ. The CDR3 DNA reads as TGCGCCAGCAGCCGGACTAGTCCCCCCACAGATACGCAGTATTTT. Protein sequence: CASSRTSPPTDTQYF.

This clonotype was detected many times. The DNA of the CDR3 is TGCGCCAGCAGCATCCTAGCGGGGGGTGATGGTGAGCAGTTCTTC. This gives the protein CASSILAGGDGEQFF. This chain joins TRBV5-1 and TRBJ2-1; TRBD2 aligns across 11 bases. The CDR3 is made up of 15 amino acids. Trimming at V came to 4 bases and at J to 9 bases, leaving 9 bases not matched to a gene. Looked up from germline, CDR1 is SGHRS and CDR2 is YFSETQ.

This clonotype showed up many times. V usage is TRBV12-3 or TRBV12-4 and J usage is TRBJ2-1; 8 bases are a match to TRBD1. The CDR3 extends over 16 amino acids. The V and J ends lost 5 bases and 7 bases, in that order; junction bases with no gene match: 13. The CDR3 spells CASSPRGQIEGNEQFF. In DNA form, the CDR3 reads TGTGCCAGCAGTCCCAGGGGGCAAATCGAAGGTAATGAGCAGTTCTTC.

This clonotype was detected many times. The chain uses TRBV10-3 and TRBJ2-7, with 7 bases that match TRBD1. V lost 4 bases to trimming and J lost 2 bases; unmatched junction nucleotides: 8. The CDR3 consists of 15 residues. Germline CDR1 is ENHRY and CDR2 is SYGVKD. CDR3 DNA: TGTGCCATCAGTGGGGGGACAGCCGCCACCTACGAGCAGTACTTC. This encodes CAISGGTAATYEQYF.

This clonotype was counted ten times or more. The V and J genes are TRBV4-3 and TRBJ2-1; 8 nucleotides line up with TRBD2. The trim removed 4 bases at V and 2 bases at J, leaving 10 bases unmatched. There are 17 residues in the CDR3. Germline-derived CDR1 and CDR2 are LGHNA and YSLEER. In nucleotides, the CDR3 is TGCGCCAGCAGCCCAAAGCCAGCGGGAGTTGCCTACAATGAGCAGTTCTTC. Its protein is CASSPKPAGVAYNEQFF.

This clonotype was picked up many times. The rearrangement links TRBV20-1 to TRBJ1-1; D is possibly TRBD1 (5 bases). The V end lost 0 bases, the J end lost 4 bases, and 9 bases lay between the germline ends. The germline gives CDR1 DFQATT, CDR2 SNEGSKA (reference sequence). This CDR3 spans 13 amino acids. Written as DNA, the CDR3 is TGCAGTGCTAGAGAGCCAGGGCCCACTGAAGCTTTCTTT. Amino acids: CSAREPGPTEAFF.

Details on this clonotype: At one end, the junction sequence differs from germline, possibly due to a read error. The V gene is TRBV20-1, the J gene TRBJ1-5; D gene ambiguous. There are 13 residues in the CDR3. The germline CDR1 and CDR2 sequences are DFQATT and SNEGSKA (reference sequence). As DNA, the CDR3 is TGCAGTGCTAGGACGGTTTACAATCAGCCCCAGAATTTT. It specifies CSARTVYNQPQNF.

The J gene is TRBJ2-2, the V gene TRBV9; possibly TRBD1 for D (6 bases). This CDR3 is 16 amino acids long. Germline loops: CDR1 SGDLS, CDR2 YYNGEE. Trimming stripped 0 bases from V and 0 bases from J, with 9 bases between. CDR3: CASSVEGGSNTGELFF. The CDR3 DNA sequence: TGTGCCAGCAGCGTAGAAGGGGGTTCGAACACCGGGGAGCTGTTTTTT.

This clonotype appeared many times. The J gene is TRBJ1-1, the V gene TRBV7-2; 10 bases line up with TRBD1. J gave up 2 bases and V 5 bases, and 2 bases lay outside the gene matches. The CDR3 sequence is 14 residues long. Per the germline V gene, CDR1 is SGHTA and CDR2 is FQGNSA. The CDR3 nucleotides are TGTGCCAGCAGCCGGGACAGGGGTAACACTGAAGCTTTCTTT. It codes for CASSRDRGNTEAFF.

This clonotype has ten or more counts. The genes are TRBV5-1 and TRBJ1-1; D is undetermined. CDR1 and CDR2 from the germline V gene are SGHRS and YFSETQ. CDR3 length equals 13 residues. V dropped 4 bases and J dropped 0 bases, with 7 bases sitting between them. In DNA, the CDR3 is TGCGCCAGCAGCGGCGGGGTGAACACTGAAGCTTTCTTT. Protein: CASSGGVNTEAFF. The full variable domain, in which reference TRBV5-1 and TRBJ1-1 provide the parts outside the CDR3, is KAGVTQTPRYLIKTRGQQVTLSCSPISGHRSVSWYQQTPGQGLQFLFEYFSETQRNKGNFPGRFSGRQFSNSRSEMNVSTLELGDSALYLCASSGGVNTEAFFGQGTRLTVV.

Of note for this clonotype: A much larger clone differs by one base, so this may be a read error. The V call is TRBV7-2, the J call TRBJ2-1; 16 bases fit TRBD2. Trimming at V came to 4 bases and at J to 2 bases, leaving 8 bases not matched to a gene. This CDR3 is built from 19 residues. Germline values: CDR1 SGHTA, CDR2 FQGNSA. The CDR3 loop is CASSSPGTSGRETYNEQFF. CDR3 DNA sequence: TGTGCCAGCAGCTCTCCCGGGACTAGCGGGAGGGAAACCTACAATGAGCAGTTCTTC.

There are many counts of this clonotype. The chain joins TRBV5-1 to TRBJ2-7, with TRBD1 matching over 9 bases. The CDR3 extends over 15 amino acids. Trimming cost V 7 bases and J 1 base; bases outside gene matches: 9. Germline V gene lookup returns CDR1 SGHRS and CDR2 YFSETQ. Here the CDR3 DNA reads TGCGCCAGCGATCCCGGGACAGGGATTTCCTACGAGCAGTACTTC. Its translation: CASDPGTGISYEQYF.

This clonotype was observed a few times. A much larger clone differs by one base, so this may be a read error. The genes are TRBV20-1 and TRBJ1-6; weak D call: TRBD1 (5 bases). Trimming took 0 bases from V and 17 from J, leaving 14 bases between them. CDR1 is DFQATT and CDR2 is SNEGSKA in the germline V gene (reference sequence). This CDR3 is 12 amino acids long. CDR3 DNA: TGCAGTGCTAGAGATACGGGGCCGCGGATCCACTTT. This sequence encodes CSARDTGPRIHF.